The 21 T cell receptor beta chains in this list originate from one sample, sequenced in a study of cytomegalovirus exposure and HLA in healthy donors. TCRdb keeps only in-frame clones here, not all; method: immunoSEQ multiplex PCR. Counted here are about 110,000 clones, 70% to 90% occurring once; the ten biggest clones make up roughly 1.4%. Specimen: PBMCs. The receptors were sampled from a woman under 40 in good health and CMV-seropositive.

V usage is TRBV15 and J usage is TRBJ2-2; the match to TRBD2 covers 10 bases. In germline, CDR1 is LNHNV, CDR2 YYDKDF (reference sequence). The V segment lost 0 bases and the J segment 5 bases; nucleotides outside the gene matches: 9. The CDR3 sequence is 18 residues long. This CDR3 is CATSRDRRVAGGTGELFF. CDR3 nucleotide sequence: TGTGCCACCAGCAGAGATCGGAGGGTAGCGGGAGGTACCGGGGAGCTGTTTTTT. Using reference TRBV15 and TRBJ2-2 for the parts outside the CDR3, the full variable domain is DAMVIQNPRYQVTQFGKPVTLSCSQTLNHNVMYWYQQKSSQAPKLLFHYYDKDFNNEADTPDNFQSRRPNTSFCFLDIRSPGLGDTAMYLCATSRDRRVAGGTGELFFGEGSRLTVL.

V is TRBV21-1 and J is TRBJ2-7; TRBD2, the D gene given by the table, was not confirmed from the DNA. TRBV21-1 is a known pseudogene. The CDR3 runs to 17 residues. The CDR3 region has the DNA TGTGCCAGCAGCAAAGGCCGGAGGAGAGTGAGCTCCTACGAGCAGTACTTC. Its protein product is CASSKGRRRVSSYEQYF.

The CDR3 region is CASSIGGKGDTQYF. CDR3 in DNA: TGTGCCAGTAGTATAGGAGGAAAAGGAGATACGCAGTATTTT. The chain is built from TRBV19 and TRBJ2-3; D not resolved. Germline loops: CDR1 LNHDA, CDR2 SQIVND (reference sequence). There are 14 residues in the CDR3. V lost 1 base, J lost 5 bases, and 10 bases lay in between.

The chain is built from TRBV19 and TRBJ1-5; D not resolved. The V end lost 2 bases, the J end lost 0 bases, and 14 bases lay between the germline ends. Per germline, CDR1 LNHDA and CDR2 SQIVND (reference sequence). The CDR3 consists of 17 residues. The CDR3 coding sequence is TGTGCCAGTAGTATAAGTCTGGGCAGATATAGCAATCAGCCCCAGCATTTT. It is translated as CASSISLGRYSNQPQHF.

The CDR3 DNA follows: TGTGCCATCAGTGATCTAGCCGGGGAGCTGTTTTTT. Encoded protein: CAISDLAGELFF. The chain recombines TRBV10-3 with TRBJ2-2, with unresolved D. Germline V gene data show CDR1 as ENHRY and CDR2 as SYGVKD. With 3 bases removed from V and 6 bases from J, the gap between germline ends came to 5 bases. This CDR3 has 12 amino acids.

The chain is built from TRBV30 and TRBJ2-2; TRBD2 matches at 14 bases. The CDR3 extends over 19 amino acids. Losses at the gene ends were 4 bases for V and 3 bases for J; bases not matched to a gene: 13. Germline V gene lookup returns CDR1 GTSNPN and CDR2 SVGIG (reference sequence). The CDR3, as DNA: TGTGCCTGGAACGAAAAGGGGGGACTAGCGGGAGTGTACACCGGGGAGCTGTTTTTT. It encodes CAWNEKGGLAGVYTGELFF.

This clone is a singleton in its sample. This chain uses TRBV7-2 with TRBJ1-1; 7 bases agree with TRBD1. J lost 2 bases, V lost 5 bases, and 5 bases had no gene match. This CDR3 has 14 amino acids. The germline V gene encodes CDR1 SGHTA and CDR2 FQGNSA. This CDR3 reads CASSRQGGNTEAFF. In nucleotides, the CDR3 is TGTGCCAGCAGCCGACAGGGAGGAAACACTGAAGCTTTCTTT.

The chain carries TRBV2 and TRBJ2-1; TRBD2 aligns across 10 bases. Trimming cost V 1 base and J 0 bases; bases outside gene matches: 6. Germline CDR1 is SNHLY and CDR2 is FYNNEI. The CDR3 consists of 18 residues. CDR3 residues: CASSEETSGRSSYNEQFF. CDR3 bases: TGTGCCAGCAGTGAAGAGACTAGCGGGCGTAGCTCCTACAATGAGCAGTTCTTC.

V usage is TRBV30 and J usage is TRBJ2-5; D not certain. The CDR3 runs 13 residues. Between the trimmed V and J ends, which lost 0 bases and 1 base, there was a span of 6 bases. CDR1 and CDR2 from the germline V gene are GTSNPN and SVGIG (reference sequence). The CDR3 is CAWSVAFQETQYF. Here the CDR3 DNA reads TGTGCCTGGAGTGTAGCCTTCCAAGAGACCCAGTACTTC.

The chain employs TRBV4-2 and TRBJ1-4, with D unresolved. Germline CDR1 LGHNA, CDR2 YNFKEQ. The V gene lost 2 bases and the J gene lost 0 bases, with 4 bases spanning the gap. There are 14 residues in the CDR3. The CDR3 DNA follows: TGTGCCAGCAGCCAACAATCAACTAATGAAAAACTGTTTTTT. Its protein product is CASSQQSTNEKLFF.

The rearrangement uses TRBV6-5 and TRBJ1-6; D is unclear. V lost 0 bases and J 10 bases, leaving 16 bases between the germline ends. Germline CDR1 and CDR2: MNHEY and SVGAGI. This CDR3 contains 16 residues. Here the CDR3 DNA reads TGTGCCAGCAGTTACTCGGCCGGGGTCTTCTTGTCACCCCTCCACTTT. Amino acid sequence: CASSYSAGVFLSPLHF.

CDR3 residues: CASSVSRGAGYGYTF. CDR3 nucleotide sequence: TGTGCCAGCAGTGTTTCCCGGGGGGCCGGGTATGGCTACACCTTC. The V and J genes are TRBV6-1 and TRBJ1-2; D may be TRBD1 (6 bases). V lost 4 bases, J lost 5 bases, and 17 bases lay in between. The CDR3 contains 15 residues. Germline assignment: CDR1 MNHNS and CDR2 SASEGT.

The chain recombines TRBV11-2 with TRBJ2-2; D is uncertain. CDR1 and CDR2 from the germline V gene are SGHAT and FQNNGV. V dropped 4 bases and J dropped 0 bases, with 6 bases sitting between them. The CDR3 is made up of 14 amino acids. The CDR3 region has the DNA TGTGCCAGCAGCTCCAGCGCGAACACCGGGGAGCTGTTTTTT. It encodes CASSSSANTGELFF. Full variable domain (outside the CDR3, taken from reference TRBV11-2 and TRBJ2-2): EAGVAQSPRYKIIEKRQSVAFWCNPISGHATLYWYQQILGQGPKLLIQFQNNGVVDDSQLPKDRFSAERLKGVDSTLKIQPAKLEDSAVYLCASSSSANTGELFFGEGSRLTVL.

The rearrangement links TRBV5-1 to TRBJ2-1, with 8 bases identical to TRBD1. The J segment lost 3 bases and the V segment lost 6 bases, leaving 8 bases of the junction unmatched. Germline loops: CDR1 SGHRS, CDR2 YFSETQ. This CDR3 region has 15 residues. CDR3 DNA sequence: TGCGCCAGCACTCGGGACAGGAGAAACTACAATGAGCAGTTCTTC. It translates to CASTRDRRNYNEQFF.

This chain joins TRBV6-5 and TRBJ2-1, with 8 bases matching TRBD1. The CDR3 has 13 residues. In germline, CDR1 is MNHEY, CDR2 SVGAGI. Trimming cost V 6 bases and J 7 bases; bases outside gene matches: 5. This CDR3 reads CASRRTGKNEQFF. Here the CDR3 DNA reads TGTGCCAGCAGGCGGACAGGGAAGAATGAGCAGTTCTTC.

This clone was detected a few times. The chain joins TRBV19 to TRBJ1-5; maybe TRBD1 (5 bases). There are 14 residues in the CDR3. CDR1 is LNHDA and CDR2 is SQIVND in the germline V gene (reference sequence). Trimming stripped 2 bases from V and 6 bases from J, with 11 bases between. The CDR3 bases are TGTGCCAGTAGTATACGGACGGGGGGTCAGCCCCAGCATTTT. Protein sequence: CASSIRTGGQPQHF.

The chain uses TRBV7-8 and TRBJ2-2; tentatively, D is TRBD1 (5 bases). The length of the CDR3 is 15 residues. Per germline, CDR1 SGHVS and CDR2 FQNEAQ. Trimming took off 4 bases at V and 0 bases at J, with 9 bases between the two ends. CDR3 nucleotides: TGTGCCAGCAGCTCGGACAACGCGAACACCGGGGAGCTGTTTTTT. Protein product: CASSSDNANTGELFF.

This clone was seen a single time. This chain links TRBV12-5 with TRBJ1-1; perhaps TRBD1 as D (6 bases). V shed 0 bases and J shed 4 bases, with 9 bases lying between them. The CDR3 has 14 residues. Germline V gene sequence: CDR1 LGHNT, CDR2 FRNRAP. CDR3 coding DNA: TGTGCTAGTGGTTTGGTACGAGGGGGCACTGAAGCTTTCTTT. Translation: CASGLVRGGTEAFF.

This CDR3 reads CASSLQGAWYNEQFF. CDR3 DNA sequence: TGTGCCAGCAGCCTACAGGGGGCTTGGTACAATGAGCAGTTCTTC. The chain links TRBV7-2 to TRBJ2-1; TRBD1 matches 9 bases. With V trimmed by 5 bases and J by 4 bases, 6 bases remained unmatched. This CDR3 contains 15 residues. Germline CDR1 reads SGHTA; CDR2 reads FQGNSA. The full variable domain, its missing parts supplied by reference TRBV7-2 and TRBJ2-1, is GAGVSQSPSNKVTEKGKDVELRCDPISGHTALYWYRQSLGQGLEFLIYFQGNSAPDKSGLPSDRFSAERTGGSVSTLTIQRTQQEDSAVYLCASSLQGAWYNEQFFGPGTRLTVL.

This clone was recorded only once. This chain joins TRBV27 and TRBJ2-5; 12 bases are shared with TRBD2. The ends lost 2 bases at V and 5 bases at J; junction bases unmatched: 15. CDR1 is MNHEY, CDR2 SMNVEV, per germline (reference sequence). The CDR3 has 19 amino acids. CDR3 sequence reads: CASSLRGMKTSGSLETQYF. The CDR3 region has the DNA TGTGCCAGCAGTTTAAGAGGGATGAAGACTAGCGGGAGTTTGGAGACCCAGTACTTC.

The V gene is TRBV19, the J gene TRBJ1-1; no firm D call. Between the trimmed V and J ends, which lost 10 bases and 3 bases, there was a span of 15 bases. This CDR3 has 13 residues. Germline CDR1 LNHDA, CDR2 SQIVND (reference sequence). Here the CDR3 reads CATQEEPDTEAFF. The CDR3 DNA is TGTGCCACCCAAGAGGAGCCCGACACTGAAGCTTTCTTT.